This T cell receptor beta chain was documented in a study of human T cells and chemical hapten exposure. In the study overall: Small discrepancies in pooled library volume mainly accounted for the varying TCR yields per sample. Findings and caveats of the study: The study found that DPC sensitization did not change TCRs above 1 in 1000 frequency.

Unique molecular identifiers were attached to individual cDNA molecules during library preparation. Original analysis: Samples ranged from about 23,224 to 690,600 TCRs, with a median of 95,638. TCRdb re-derived calls from the RACE reads in MiXCR, one entry per CDR3 protein. The V and J calls shown here were made by TCRdb, not taken from the authors' results. The sample holds roughly 30,000 distinct CDR3 sequences, about 7.7% seen once. The time point: healthy volunteer bleed at 2 weeks. Total RNA was isolated from unfractionated whole blood. This clonotype showed up just a few times. Its antigen remains unknown. This clonotype originated in a human donor in good health. Some clones in this sample may be carry-over from other donors' samples. The sequenced material came from whole blood.

CDR3 sequence reads: CASSPSPGRKDTQYF. The CDR3 bases are TGTGCCAGCAGCCCAAGCCCCGGACGGAAAGATACGCAGTATTTT. The chain links TRBV9 to TRBJ2-3; D unclear. The CDR3 runs 15 residues. Looked up from germline, CDR1 is SGDLS and CDR2 is YYNGEE. Deletions cut 4 bases from V and 5 bases from J, with 17 bases between.